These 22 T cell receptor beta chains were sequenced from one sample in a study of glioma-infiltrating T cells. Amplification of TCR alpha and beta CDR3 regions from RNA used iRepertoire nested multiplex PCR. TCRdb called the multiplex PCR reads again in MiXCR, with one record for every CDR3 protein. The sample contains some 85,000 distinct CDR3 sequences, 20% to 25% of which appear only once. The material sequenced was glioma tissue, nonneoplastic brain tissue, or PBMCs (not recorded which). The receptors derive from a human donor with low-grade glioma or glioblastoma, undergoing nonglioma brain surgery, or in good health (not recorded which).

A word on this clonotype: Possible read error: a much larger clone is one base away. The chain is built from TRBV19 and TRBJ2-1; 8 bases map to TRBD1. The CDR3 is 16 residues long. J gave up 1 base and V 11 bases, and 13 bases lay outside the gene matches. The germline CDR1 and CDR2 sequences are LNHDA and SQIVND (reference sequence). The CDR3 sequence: CACTTGQGRSYNEQFF. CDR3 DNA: TGTGCCTGTACCACCGGACAGGGCCGGTCCTACAATGAGCAGTTCTTC.

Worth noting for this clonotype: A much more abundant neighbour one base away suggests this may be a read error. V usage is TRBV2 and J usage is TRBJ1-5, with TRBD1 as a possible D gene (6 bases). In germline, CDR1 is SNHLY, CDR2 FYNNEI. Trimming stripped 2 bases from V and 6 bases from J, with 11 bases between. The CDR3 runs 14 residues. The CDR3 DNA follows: TGTGCCAGCAGTGAATCACAGGGATTTCAGCCCCAGCATTTT. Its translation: CASSESQGFQPQHF.

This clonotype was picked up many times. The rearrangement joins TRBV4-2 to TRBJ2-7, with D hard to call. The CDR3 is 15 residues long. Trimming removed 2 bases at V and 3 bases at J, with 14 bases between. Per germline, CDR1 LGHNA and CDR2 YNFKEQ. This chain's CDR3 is CASSQSQTDGYEQYF. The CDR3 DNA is TGTGCCAGCAGCCAAAGCCAAACTGACGGCTACGAGCAGTACTTC.

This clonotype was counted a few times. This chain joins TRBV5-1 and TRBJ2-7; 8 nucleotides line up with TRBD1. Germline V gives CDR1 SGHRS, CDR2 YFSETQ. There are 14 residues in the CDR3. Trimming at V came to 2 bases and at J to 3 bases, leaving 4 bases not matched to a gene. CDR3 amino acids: CASSFQGAGYEQYF. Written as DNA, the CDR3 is TGCGCCAGCAGCTTTCAGGGGGCGGGCTACGAGCAGTACTTC.

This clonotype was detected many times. In DNA, the CDR3 is TGCAGTGCTAGAGACCCCCTACAGGGACCCACTGAAGCTTTCTTT. Translation: CSARDPLQGPTEAFF. This rearrangement joins TRBV20-1 to TRBJ1-1; the D gene is possibly TRBD1 (6 bases). Germline CDR1 DFQATT, CDR2 SNEGSKA (reference sequence). CDR3 length: 15 residues. Trimming removed 0 bases from V and 4 bases from J, with 15 bases in between.

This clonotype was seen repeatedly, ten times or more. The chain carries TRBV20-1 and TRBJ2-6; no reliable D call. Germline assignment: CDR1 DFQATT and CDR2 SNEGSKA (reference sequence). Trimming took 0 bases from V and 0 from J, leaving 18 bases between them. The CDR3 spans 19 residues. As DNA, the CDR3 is TGCAGTGCTAGAGATCCAAGTCTTTCAGTGAACTCTGGGGCCAACGTCCTGACTTTC. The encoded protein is CSARDPSLSVNSGANVLTF.

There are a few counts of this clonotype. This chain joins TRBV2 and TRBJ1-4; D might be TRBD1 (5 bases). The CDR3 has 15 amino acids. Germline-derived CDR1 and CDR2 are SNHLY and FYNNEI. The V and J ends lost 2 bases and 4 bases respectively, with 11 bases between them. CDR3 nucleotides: TGTGCCAGCAGTGAAAGGGGACTGAGTAATGAAAAACTGTTTTTT. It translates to CASSERGLSNEKLFF.

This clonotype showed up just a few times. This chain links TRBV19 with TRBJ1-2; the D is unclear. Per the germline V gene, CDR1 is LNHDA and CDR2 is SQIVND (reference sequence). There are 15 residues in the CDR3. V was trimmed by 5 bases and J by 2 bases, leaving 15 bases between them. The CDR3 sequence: CASSPSGGPNYGYTF. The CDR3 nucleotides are TGTGCCAGTAGTCCCTCCGGCGGCCCCAACTATGGCTACACCTTC.

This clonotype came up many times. The CDR3 spells CSAGTSGEQETQYF. CDR3 sequence (DNA): TGCAGTGCTGGGACTAGCGGGGAGCAAGAGACCCAGTACTTC. The chain joins TRBV20-1 to TRBJ2-5; 13 positions agree with TRBD2. The CDR3 sequence is 14 residues long. Losses at the gene ends were 5 bases for V and 2 bases for J; bases not matched to a gene: 2. From germline, CDR1 is DFQATT and CDR2 SNEGSKA (reference sequence).

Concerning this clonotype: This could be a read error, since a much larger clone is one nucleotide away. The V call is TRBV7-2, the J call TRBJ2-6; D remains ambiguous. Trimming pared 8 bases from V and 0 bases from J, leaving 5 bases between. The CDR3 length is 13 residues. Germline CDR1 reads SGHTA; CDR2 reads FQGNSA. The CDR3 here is CASRTSGANVLTF. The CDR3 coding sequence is TGTGCCAGCCGTACCTCTGGGGCCAACGTCCTGACTTTC.

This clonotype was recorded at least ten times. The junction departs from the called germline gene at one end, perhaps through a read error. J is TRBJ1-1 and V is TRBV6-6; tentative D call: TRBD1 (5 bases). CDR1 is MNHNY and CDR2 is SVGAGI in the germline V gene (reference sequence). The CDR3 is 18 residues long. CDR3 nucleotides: TGTGCCAGCAGCTACTACCCCCGGGGGAAGCTGCTGAACACTGAAGCTTTCTTT. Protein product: CASSYYPRGKLLNTEAFF.

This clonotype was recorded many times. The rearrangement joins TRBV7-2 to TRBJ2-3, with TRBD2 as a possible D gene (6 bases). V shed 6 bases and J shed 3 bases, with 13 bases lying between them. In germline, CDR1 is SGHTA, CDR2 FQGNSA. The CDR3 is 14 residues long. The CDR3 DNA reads TGTGCCAGCAGTTTTACCGGGACTACAGATACGCAGTATTTT. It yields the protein CASSFTGTTDTQYF.

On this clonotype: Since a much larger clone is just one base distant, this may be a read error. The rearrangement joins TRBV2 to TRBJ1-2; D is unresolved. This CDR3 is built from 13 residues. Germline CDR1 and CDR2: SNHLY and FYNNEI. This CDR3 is CPSSATIDPGYTF. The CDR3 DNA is TGTCCCAGCAGTGCGACGATAGATCCGGGCTACACCTTC.

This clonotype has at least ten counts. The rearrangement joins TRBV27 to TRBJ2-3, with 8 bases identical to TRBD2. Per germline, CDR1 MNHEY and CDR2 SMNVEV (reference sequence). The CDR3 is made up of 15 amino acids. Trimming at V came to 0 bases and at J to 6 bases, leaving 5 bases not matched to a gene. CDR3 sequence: CASSLSGRGSDTQYF. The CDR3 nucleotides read TGTGCCAGCAGTTTATCCGGGAGGGGCTCCGATACGCAGTATTTT.

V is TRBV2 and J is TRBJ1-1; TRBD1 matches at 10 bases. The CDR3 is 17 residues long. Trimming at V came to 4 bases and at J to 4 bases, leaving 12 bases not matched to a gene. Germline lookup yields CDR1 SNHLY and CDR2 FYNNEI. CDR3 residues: CASSGLRTGGGGTEAFF. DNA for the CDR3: TGTGCCAGCAGTGGGCTTAGGACAGGGGGGGGGGGCACTGAAGCTTTCTTT. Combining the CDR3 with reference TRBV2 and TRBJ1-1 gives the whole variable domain EPEVTQTPSHQVTQMGQEVILRCVPISNHLYFYWYRQILGQKVEFLVSFYNNEISEKSEIFDDQFSVERPDGSNFTLKIRSTKLEDSAMYFCASSGLRTGGGGTEAFFGQGTRLTVV.

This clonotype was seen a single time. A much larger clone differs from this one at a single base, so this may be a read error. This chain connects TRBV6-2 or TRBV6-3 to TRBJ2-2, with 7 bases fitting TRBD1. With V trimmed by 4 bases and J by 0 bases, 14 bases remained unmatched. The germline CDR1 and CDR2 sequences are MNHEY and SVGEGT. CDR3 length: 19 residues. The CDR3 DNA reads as TGTGCCAGCAGTTCCAACCTTCCTAGGACAGGCGCGAACACCGGGGAGCTGTTTTTT. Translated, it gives CASSSNLPRTGANTGELFF.

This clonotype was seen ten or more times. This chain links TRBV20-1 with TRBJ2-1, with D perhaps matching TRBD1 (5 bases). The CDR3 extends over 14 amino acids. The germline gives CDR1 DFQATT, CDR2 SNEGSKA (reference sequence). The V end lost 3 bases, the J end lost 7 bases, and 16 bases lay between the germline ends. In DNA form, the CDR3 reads TGCAGTGCTAGTAACTCGGCAGGACAAAATGAGCAGTTCTTC. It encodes CSASNSAGQNEQFF.

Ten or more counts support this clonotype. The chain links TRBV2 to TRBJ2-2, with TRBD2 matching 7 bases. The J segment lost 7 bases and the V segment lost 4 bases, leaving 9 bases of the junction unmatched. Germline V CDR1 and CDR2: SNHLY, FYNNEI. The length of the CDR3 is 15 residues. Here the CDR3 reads CASSVAGEVGGELFF. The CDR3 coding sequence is TGTGCCAGCAGTGTTGCGGGAGAAGTAGGCGGGGAGCTGTTTTTT.

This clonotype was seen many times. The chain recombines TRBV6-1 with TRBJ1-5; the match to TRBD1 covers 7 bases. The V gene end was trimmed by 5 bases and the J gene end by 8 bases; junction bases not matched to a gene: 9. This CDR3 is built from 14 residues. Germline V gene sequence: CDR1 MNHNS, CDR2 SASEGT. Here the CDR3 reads CASSTRQGGKPQHF. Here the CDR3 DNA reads TGTGCCAGCAGTACCCGACAGGGTGGTAAGCCCCAGCATTTT.

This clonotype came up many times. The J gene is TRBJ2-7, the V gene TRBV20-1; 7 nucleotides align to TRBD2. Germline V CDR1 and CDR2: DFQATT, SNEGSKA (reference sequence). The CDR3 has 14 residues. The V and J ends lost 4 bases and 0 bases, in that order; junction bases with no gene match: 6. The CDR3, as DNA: TGCAGTGCTATGGGGGGACTATCCTCCTACGAGCAGTACTTC. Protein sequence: CSAMGGLSSYEQYF.

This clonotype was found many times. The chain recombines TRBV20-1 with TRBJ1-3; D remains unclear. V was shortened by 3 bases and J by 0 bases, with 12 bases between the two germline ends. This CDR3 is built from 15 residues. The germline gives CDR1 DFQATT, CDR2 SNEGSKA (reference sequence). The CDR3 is CSASRQSLSGNTIYF. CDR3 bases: TGCAGTGCTAGTCGTCAAAGTCTCTCTGGAAACACCATATATTTT.

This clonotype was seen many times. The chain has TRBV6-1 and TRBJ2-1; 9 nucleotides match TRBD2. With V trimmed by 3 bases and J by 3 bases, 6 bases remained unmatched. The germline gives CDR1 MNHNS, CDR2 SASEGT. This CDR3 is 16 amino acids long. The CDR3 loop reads CASSDFSGRLYNEQFF. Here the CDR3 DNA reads TGTGCCAGCAGTGACTTTAGCGGGAGACTCTACAATGAGCAGTTCTTC.